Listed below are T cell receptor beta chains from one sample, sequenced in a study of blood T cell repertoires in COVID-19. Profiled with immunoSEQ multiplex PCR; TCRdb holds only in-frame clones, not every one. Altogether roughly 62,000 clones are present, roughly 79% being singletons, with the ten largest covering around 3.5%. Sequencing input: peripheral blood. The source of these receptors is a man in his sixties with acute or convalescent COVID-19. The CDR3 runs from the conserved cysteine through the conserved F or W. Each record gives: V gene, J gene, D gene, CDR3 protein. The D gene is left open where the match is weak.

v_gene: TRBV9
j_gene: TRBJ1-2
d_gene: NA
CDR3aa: CASNPGGTYGYTF

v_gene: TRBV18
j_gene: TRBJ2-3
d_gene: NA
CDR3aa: CASSPYREGTDTQYF

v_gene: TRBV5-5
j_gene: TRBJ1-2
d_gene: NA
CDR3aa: CASSLGSGLPNGYTF

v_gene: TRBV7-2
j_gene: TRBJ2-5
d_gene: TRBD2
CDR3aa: CASSLGLAGPTQYF

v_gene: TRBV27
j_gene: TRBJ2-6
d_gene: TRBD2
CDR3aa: CASSPSLGGTGANVLTF

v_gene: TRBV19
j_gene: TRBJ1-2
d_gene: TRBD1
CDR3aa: CASFPGQVSDGYTF

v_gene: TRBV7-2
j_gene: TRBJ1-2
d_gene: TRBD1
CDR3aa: CASRGTGLYGYTF

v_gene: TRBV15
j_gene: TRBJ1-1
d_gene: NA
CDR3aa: CAARSGLTLNTEAFF

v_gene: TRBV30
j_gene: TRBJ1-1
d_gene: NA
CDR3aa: CAWSEKGPRAFF

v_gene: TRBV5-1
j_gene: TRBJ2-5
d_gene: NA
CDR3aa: CASSWEEGQTVGRKTQYF

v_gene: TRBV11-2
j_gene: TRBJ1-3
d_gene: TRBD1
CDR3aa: CASSFFRGQLSSGNTIYF

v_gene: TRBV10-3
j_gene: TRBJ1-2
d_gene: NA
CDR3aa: CATRQDANYGYTF

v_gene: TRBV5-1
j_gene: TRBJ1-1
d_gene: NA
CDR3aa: CASSLTGLDTEAFF

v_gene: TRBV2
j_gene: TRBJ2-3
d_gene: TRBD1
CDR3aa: CASLSTGTGYTQYF

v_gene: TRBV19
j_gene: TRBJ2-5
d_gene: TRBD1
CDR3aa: CASSVNRGGETQYF

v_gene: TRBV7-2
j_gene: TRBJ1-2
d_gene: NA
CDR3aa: CASSLWAGVDGYTF

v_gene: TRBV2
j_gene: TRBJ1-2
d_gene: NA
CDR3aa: CASREDSDYGYTF

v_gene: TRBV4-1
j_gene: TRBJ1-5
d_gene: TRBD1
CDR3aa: CASSRTGGPNQPQHF

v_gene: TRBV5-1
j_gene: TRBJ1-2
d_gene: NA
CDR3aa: CATSSQGNYGYTF

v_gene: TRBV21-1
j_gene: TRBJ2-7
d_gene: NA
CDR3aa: CASSKRSGADYEQYF

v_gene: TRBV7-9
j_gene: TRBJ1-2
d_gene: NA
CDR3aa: CASSLTPVTPEADGYTF

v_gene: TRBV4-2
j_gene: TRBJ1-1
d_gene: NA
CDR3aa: CASSQDPAGVTEAFF

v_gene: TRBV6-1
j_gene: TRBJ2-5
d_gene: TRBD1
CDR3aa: CASSESLRTGGTQYF

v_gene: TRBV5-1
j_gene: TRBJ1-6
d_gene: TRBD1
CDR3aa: CASSLLGQGDSPLHF

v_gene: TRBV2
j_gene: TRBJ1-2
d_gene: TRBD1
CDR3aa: CASRTQGNQGYTF

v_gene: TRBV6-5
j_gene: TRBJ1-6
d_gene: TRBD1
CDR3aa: CASSFGDRGRSPLHF

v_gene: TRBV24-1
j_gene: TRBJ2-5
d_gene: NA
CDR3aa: CATSGDSSETQYF

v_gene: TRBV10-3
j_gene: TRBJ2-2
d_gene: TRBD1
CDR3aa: CAASQGISTGELFF

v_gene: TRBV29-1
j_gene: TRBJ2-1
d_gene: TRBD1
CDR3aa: CSVVGQGARNEQFF

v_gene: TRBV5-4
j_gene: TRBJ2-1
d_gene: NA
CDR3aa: CASSMQQGQMHNEQFF

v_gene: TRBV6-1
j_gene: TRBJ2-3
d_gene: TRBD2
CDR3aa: CASTSGGIDTQYF

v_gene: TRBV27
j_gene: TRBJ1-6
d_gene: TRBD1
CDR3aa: CASSRGTGQGVDNSPLHF

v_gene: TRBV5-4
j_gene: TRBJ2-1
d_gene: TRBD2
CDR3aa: CASSLTGTSPYNEQFF

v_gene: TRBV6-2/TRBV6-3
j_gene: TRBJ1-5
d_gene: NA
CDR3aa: CASSRAGLQPQHF

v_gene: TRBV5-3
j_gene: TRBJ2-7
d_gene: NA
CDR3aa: CARSFGGRPGRDYEQYF

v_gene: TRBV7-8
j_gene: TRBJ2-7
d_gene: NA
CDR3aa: CASSLAAGWYEQYF

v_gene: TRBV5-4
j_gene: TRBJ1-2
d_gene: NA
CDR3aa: CASSFRGGNYGYTF

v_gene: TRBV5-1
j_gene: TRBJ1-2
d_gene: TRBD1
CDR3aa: CASSQAGGQTSYGYTF

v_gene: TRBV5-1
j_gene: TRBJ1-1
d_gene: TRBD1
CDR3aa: CASSLEGTGWGNTEAFF

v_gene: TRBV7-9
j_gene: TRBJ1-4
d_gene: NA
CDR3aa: CASSLGGQGGEKLFF

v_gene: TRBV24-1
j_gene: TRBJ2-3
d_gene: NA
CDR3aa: CATRDSSTDTQYF

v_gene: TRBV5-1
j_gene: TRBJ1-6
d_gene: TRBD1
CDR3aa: CASSPTGSGSPLHF

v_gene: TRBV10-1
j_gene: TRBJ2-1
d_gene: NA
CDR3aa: CASNHCGGISYNEQFF

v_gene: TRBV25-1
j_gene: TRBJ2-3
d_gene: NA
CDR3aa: CASNLGADTQYF

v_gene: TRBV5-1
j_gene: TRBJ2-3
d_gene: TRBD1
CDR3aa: CASRTGTGVSDTQYF

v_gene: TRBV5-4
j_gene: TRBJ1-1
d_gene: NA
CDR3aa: CASSLGAVGPEAFF

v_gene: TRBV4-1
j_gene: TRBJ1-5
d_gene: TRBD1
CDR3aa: CASSQDPRGGNQPQHF

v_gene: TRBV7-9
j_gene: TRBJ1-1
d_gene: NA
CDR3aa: CASSLISELRAEAFF

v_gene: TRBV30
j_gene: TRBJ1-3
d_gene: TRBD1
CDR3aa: CAWGEGQGINTIYF

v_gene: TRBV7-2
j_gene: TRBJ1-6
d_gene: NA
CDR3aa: CASSTPRGFDEGALHF

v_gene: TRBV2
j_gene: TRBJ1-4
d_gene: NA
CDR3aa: CASSDPDSWRGNEKLFF

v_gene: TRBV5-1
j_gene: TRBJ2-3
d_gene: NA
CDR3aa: CASSLLASDYKDTQYF

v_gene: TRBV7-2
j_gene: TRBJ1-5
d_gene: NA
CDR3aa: CASSLMTGTNQPQHF

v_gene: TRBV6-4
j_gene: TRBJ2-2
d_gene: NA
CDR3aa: CASSYFWGSGELFF

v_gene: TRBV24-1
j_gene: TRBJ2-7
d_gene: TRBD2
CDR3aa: CAGLAGVYEQYF

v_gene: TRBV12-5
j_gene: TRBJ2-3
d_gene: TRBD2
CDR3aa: CASARGGAQDTQYF